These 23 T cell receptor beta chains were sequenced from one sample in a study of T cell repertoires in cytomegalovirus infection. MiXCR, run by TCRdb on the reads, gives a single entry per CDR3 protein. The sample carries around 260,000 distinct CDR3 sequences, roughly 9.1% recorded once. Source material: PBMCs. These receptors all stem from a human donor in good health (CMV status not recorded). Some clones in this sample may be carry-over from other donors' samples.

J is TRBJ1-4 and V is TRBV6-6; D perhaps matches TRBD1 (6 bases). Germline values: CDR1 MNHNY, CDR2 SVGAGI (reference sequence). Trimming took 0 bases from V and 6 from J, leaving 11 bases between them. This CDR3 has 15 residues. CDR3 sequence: CASSYSTGGDEKLFF. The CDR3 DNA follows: TGTGCCAGCAGTTACTCGACAGGCGGCGATGAAAAACTGTTTTTT.

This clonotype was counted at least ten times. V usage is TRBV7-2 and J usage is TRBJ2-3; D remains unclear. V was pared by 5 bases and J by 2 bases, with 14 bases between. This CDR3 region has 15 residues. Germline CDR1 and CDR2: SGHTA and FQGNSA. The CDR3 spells CASSPWSTITDTQYF. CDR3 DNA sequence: TGTGCCAGCAGCCCATGGTCCACGATCACAGATACGCAGTATTTT.

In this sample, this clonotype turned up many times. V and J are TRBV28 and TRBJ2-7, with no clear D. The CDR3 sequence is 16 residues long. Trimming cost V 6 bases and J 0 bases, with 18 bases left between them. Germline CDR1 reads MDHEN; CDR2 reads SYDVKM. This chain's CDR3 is CASRGIGPTGSYEQYF. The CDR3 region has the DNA TGTGCCAGCAGGGGGATCGGACCCACCGGCTCCTACGAGCAGTACTTC.

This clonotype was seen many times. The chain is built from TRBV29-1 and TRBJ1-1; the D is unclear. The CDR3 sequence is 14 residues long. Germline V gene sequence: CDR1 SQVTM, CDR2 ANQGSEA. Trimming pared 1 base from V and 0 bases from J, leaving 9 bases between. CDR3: CSVEANGLNTEAFF. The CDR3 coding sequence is TGCAGCGTTGAAGCTAACGGCCTGAACACTGAAGCTTTCTTT.

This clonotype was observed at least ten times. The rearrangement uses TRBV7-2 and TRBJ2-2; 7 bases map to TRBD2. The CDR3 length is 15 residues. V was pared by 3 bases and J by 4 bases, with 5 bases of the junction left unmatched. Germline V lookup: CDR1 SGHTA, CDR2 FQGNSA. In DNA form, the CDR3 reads TGTGCCAGCAGCTTCCGGACTAGTCCCACCGGGGAGCTGTTTTTT. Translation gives CASSFRTSPTGELFF.

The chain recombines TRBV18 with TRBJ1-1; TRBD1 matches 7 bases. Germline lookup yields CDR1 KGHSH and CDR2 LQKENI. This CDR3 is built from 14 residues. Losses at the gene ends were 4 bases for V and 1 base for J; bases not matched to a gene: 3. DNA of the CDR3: TGTGCCAGCTCACGGTCAGGGGGGAACACTGAAGCTTTCTTT. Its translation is CASSRSGGNTEAFF.

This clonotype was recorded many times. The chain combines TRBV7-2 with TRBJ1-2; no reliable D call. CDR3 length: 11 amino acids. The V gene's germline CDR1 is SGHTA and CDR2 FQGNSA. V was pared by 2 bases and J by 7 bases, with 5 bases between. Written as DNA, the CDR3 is TGTGCCAGCAGCTTACTTAGTGGCTACACCTTC. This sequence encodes CASSLLSGYTF. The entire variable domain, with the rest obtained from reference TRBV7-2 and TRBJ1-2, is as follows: GAGVSQSPSNKVTEKGKDVELRCDPISGHTALYWYRQSLGQGLEFLIYFQGNSAPDKSGLPSDRFSAERTGGSVSTLTIQRTQQEDSAVYLCASSLLSGYTFGSGTRLTVV.

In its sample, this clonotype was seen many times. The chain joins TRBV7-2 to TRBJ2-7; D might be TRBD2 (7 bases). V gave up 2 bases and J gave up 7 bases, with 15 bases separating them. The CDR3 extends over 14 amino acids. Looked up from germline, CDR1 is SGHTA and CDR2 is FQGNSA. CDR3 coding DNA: TGTGCCAGCAGCTTAAGGGGGGAGGGTGGGGAGCAGTACTTC. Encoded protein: CASSLRGEGGEQYF.

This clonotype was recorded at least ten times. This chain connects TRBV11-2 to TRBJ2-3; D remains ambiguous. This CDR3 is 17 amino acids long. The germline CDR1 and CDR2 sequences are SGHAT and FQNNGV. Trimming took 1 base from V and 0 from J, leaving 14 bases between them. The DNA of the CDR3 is TGTGCCAGCAGCTTAGCGGCGGCGGTCGCTAGCACAGATACGCAGTATTTT. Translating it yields CASSLAAAVASTDTQYF.

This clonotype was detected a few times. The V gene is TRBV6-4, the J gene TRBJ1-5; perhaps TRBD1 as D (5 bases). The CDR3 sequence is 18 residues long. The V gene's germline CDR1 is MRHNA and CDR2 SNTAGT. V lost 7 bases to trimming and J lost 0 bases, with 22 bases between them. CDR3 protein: CASILSPGRPYSNQPQHF. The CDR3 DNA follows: TGTGCCAGCATCCTTAGTCCAGGGAGGCCTTATAGCAATCAGCCCCAGCATTTT.

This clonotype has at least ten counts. This CDR3 reads CASSTTGTGELFF. In DNA form, the CDR3 reads TGTGCCAGCAGCACCACTGGCACCGGGGAGCTGTTTTTT. V gene TRBV11-2 combines with J gene TRBJ2-2; no clear D gene. Germline values: CDR1 SGHAT, CDR2 FQNNGV. V lost 5 bases to trimming and J lost 4 bases, with 8 bases between them. There are 13 residues in the CDR3. Supplemented by reference TRBV11-2 and TRBJ2-2, the full variable domain reads EAGVAQSPRYKIIEKRQSVAFWCNPISGHATLYWYQQILGQGPKLLIQFQNNGVVDDSQLPKDRFSAERLKGVDSTLKIQPAKLEDSAVYLCASSTTGTGELFFGEGSRLTVL.

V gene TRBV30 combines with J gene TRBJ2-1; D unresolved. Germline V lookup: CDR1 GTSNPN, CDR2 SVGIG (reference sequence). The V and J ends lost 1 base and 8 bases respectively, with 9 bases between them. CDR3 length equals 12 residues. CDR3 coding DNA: TGTGCCTGGAGTGCGTTGGGCTATGAGCAGTTCTTC. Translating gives CAWSALGYEQFF.

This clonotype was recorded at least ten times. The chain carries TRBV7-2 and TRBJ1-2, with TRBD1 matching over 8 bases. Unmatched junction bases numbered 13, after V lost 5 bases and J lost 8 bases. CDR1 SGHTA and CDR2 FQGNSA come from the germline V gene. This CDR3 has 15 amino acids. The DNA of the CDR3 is TGTGCCAGCAGCCCCCAGGGGGCATTTGCCATGGGCTACACCTTC. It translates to CASSPQGAFAMGYTF.

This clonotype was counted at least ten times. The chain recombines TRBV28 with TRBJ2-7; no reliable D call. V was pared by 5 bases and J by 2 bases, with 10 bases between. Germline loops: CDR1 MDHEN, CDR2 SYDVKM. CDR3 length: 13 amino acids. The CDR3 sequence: CASSGPPTYEQYF. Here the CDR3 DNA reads TGTGCCAGCAGTGGGCCCCCCACCTACGAGCAGTACTTC.

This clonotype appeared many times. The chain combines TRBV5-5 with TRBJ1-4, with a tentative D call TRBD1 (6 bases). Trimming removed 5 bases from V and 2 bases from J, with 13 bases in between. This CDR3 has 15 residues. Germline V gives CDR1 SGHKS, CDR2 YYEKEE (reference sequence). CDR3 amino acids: CASSRGANTNEKLFF. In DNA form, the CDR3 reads TGTGCCAGCAGTAGGGGGGCAAACACTAATGAAAAACTGTTTTTT.

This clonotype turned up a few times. The DNA of the CDR3 is TGTGCCAGCAGTTTAAAGAGCTCCTACAATGAGCAGTTCTTC. Residues: CASSLKSSYNEQFF. The genes are TRBV27 and TRBJ2-1, with unresolved D. Trimming left V 2 bases short and J 0 bases short, with 5 bases between. The CDR3 is 14 residues long. Germline V gene sequence: CDR1 MNHEY, CDR2 SMNVEV (reference sequence).

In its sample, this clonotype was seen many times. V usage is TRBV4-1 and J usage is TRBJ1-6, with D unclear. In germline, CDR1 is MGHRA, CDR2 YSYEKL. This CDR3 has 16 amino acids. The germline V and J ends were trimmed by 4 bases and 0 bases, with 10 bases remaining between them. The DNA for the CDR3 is TGCGCCAGCAGCCGAGGCGAAAGCTCCTATAATTCACCCCTCCACTTT. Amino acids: CASSRGESSYNSPLHF.

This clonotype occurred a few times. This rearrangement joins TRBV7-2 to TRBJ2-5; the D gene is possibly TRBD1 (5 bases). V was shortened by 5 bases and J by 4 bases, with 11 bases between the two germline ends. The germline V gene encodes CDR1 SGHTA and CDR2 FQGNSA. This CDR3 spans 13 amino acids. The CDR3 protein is CASSGRAGETQYF. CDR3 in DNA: TGTGCCAGCAGCGGCAGGGCAGGAGAGACCCAGTACTTC.

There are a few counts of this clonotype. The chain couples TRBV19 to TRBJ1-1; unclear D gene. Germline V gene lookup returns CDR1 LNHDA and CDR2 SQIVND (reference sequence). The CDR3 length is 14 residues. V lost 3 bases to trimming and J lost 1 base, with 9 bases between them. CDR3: CASSMSRSNTEAFF. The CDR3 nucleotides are TGTGCCAGTAGTATGTCCCGCTCGAACACTGAAGCTTTCTTT. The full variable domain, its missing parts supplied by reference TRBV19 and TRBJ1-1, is DGGITQSPKYLFRKEGQNVTLSCEQNLNHDAMYWYRQDPGQGLRLIYYSQIVNDFQKGDIAEGYSVSREKKESFPLTVTSAQKNPTAFYLCASSMSRSNTEAFFGQGTRLTVV.

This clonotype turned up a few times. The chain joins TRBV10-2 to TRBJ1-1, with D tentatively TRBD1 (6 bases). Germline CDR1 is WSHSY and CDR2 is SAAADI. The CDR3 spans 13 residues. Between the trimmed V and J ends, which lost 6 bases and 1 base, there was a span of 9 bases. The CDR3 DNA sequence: TGCGCCAGCAGGAAGACAGGGAACACTGAAGCTTTCTTT. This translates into CASRKTGNTEAFF.

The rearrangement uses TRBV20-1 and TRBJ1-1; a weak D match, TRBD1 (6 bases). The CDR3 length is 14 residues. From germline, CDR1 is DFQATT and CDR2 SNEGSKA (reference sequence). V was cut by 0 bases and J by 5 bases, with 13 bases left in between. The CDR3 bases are TGCAGTGCTAGAGATTTCGGGGGGCGGACTGAAGCTTTCTTT. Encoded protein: CSARDFGGRTEAFF.

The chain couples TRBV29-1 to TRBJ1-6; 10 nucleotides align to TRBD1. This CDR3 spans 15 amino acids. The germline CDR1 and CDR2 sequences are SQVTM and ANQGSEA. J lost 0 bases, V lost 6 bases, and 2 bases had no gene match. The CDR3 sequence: CSVRTGGSYNSPLHF. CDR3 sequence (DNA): TGCAGCGTGAGGACAGGGGGCTCCTATAATTCACCCCTCCACTTT.

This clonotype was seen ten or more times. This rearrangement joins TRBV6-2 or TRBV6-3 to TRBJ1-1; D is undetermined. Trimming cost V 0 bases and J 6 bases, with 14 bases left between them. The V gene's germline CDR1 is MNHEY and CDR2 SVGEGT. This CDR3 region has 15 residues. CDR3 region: CASSYSLARGAEAFF. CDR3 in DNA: TGTGCCAGCAGTTACTCGTTGGCGCGGGGTGCTGAAGCTTTCTTT.